Listed below are T cell receptor beta chains from one sample, sequenced in a study of blood T cell repertoires in COVID-19. Some clones are missing from TCRdb's copy, which holds only in-frame ones; the method was immunoSEQ multiplex PCR. The data contain more than 300,000 clones, approximately 92% of them singletons. Sequenced sample: PBMCs or T cells enriched from blood (not recorded which). All receptors derive from a woman aged 25-40 years who had recovered from COVID-19. Each CDR3 is given with its conserved first and last residue. The D gene is left open where the match is weak. Clone size, where shown, is once, few, many, or a class for clones that have expanded.

TRBV2	.	.	TRBJ2-7	CASSEALLGGEQYF	TGTGCCAGCAGTGAAGCCCTTTTGGGGGGCGAGCAGTACTTC
TRBV5-1	.	TRBD1	TRBJ2-5	CASSFGTGFGETQYF	TGCGCCAGCAGCTTTGGGACAGGGTTCGGTGAGACCCAGTACTTC
TRBV5-4	.	TRBD1	TRBJ1-1	CASSYGTGNTEAFF	TGTGCCAGCAGTTACGGGACAGGGAACACTGAAGCTTTCTTT
TRBV4-3	.	TRBD1	TRBJ2-1	CASSQLTGTFYNEQFF	TGCGCCAGCAGCCAGTTGACAGGGACCTTCTACAATGAGCAGTTCTTC
TRBV29-1	.	.	TRBJ1-5	CSVGGVSNQPQHF	TGCAGCGTTGGGGGAGTTAGCAATCAGCCCCAGCATTTT
TRBV30	.	TRBD1	TRBJ1-2	CAWTLSGGGGYGYTF	TGTGCCTGGACCCTCTCAGGAGGGGGCGGCTATGGCTACACCTTC
TRBV6-5	.	TRBD1	TRBJ1-2	CASSSADRGRPYTF	TGTGCCAGCAGTTCCGCGGACAGGGGGCGACCCTACACCTTC
TRBV6-5	.	TRBD1	TRBJ1-4	CASSYGDRDVEKLFF	TGTGCCAGCAGTTACGGTGACAGGGATGTCGAAAAACTGTTTTTT
TRBV10-3	.	TRBD1	TRBJ2-5	CAISSGTEQETQYF	TGTGCCATCAGTTCCGGGACAGAGCAAGAGACCCAGTACTTC
TRBV11-2	.	TRBD2	TRBJ2-5	CASSLRGLAWETQYF	TGTGCCAGCAGCTTAAGGGGACTAGCTTGGGAGACCCAGTACTTC
TRBV9	few	TRBD1	TRBJ2-7	CASSVEDRGYEQYF	TGTGCCAGCAGCGTAGAAGACAGGGGATACGAGCAGTACTTC
TRBV7-2	few	TRBD1	TRBJ1-2	CASSSGTVNYGYTF	TGTGCCAGCAGCTCGGGGACAGTCAACTATGGCTACACCTTC
TRBV9	.	TRBD1	TRBJ1-5	CASSVGGTGGYQPQHF	TGTGCCAGCAGCGTAGGTGGGACAGGGGGCTATCAGCCCCAGCATTTT
TRBV12-3/TRBV12-4	few	.	TRBJ2-7	CASSRRGAYEQYF	TGTGCCAGCAGCCGACGGGGTGCCTACGAGCAGTACTTC
TRBV28	.	TRBD1	TRBJ1-1	CASRPTGGVATEAFF	TGTGCCAGCAGACCCACAGGGGGCGTTGCGACTGAAGCTTTCTTT
TRBV13	.	.	TRBJ2-1	CASSLGTGRNEQFF	TGTGCCAGCAGCTTAGGGACAGGGAGGAATGAGCAGTTCTTC
TRBV4-1	once	TRBD1	TRBJ1-2	CASSQDPGQGRYGYTF	TGCGCCAGCAGCCAAGATCCGGGACAGGGGAGATATGGCTACACCTTC
TRBV7-9	.	TRBD2	TRBJ2-5	CASSLEGSGMGETQYF	TGTGCCAGCAGCTTAGAGGGTAGCGGGATGGGAGAGACCCAGTACTTC
TRBV4-1	.	TRBD1	TRBJ2-7	CASSQDGTEAYEQYF	TGCGCCAGCAGCCAAGACGGGACAGAGGCCTACGAGCAGTACTTC
TRBV9	.	.	TRBJ2-1	CASSVSELGNEQFF	TGTGCCAGCAGCGTTAGCGAGTTAGGCAATGAGCAGTTCTTC
TRBV5-1	.	TRBD1	TRBJ2-7	CASQETPTGGEQYF	TGCGCCAGCCAAGAAACCCCAACAGGGGGCGAGCAGTACTTC
TRBV6-5	.	TRBD1	TRBJ1-2	CASSLGQGWGYTF	TGTGCCAGCAGTCTCGGACAGGGCTGGGGCTACACCTTC
TRBV6-1	.	.	TRBJ1-6	CASSEVSGFSPLHF	TGTGCCAGCAGTGAAGTTAGCGGGTTCTCACCCCTCCACTTT
TRBV7-2	.	TRBD1	TRBJ1-3	CASSLDRGSGNTIYF	TGTGCCAGCAGCTTAGACAGGGGTTCCGGAAACACCATATATTTT
TRBV28	.	.	TRBJ1-2	CASRLLNYGYTF	TGTGCCAGCAGACTTCTAAACTATGGCTACACCTTC
TRBV27	.	.	TRBJ1-1	CASSFTSMNTEAFF	TGTGCCAGCAGTTTCACGAGCATGAACACTGAAGCTTTCTTT
TRBV30	.	.	TRBJ2-1	CAWSAGGANEQFF	TGTGCCTGGAGTGCCGGGGGTGCAAACGAGCAGTTCTTC
TRBV7-9	few	.	TRBJ1-2	CASNNRVDYGYTF	TGTGCCAGCAACAACAGGGTTGACTATGGCTACACCTTC
TRBV5-1	.	.	TRBJ2-5	CASSLSKGGVETQYF	TGCGCCAGCAGCCTTTCTAAAGGAGGGGTGGAGACCCAGTACTTC
TRBV7-2	.	.	TRBJ1-3	CASSLASGFAGNTIYF	TGTGCCAGCAGCTTAGCATCGGGGTTCGCTGGAAACACCATATATTTT
TRBV7-8	.	.	TRBJ2-7	CASSLFTSYEQYF	TGTGCCAGCAGCTTATTCACATCTTACGAGCAGTACTTC
TRBV2	.	TRBD1	TRBJ1-1	CASSVSITGGKAFF	TGTGCCAGCAGTGTCTCGATTACAGGGGGAAAAGCTTTCTTT
TRBV4-2	once	TRBD2	TRBJ2-7	CASSPGTSGRAMVVQYF	TGTGCCAGCAGCCCTGGTACTAGCGGGAGGGCCATGGTTGTGCAGTACTTC
TRBV7-3	once	TRBD1	TRBJ2-1	CASSKDREDEQFF	TGTGCCAGCAGCAAAGACAGGGAAGATGAGCAGTTCTTC
TRBV4-1	.	TRBD2	TRBJ2-5	CASSQGRGSGRQETQYF	TGCGCCAGCAGCCAAGGGCGCGGTAGCGGGAGACAAGAGACCCAGTACTTC
TRBV7-3	.	.	TRBJ2-3	CASSQGGVPTDTQYF	TGTGCCAGCAGCCAGGGCGGAGTCCCCACAGATACGCAGTATTTT
TRBV2	.	.	TRBJ2-3	CASIENSNPDTQYF	TGTGCCAGCATAGAGAACAGCAATCCGGATACGCAGTATTTT
TRBV6-5	.	.	TRBJ1-2	CASSYSGRPASHGYTF	TGTGCCAGCAGTTACTCGGGCAGGCCCGCCAGCCATGGCTACACCTTC
TRBV18	once	TRBD1	TRBJ1-2	CASSPTQGDGYTF	TGTGCCAGCTCACCAACACAGGGGGACGGCTACACCTTC
TRBV5-1	.	.	TRBJ1-6	CASSLGSSYNSPLHF	TGCGCCAGCAGCTTAGGGAGCTCCTATAATTCACCCCTCCACTTT
TRBV5-1	.	TRBD1	TRBJ2-1	CASSLRQGYNEQFF	TGCGCCAGCAGCTTGAGACAGGGATACAATGAGCAGTTCTTC
TRBV5-8	.	TRBD1	TRBJ1-5	CASSLWTGYGNQPQHF	TGTGCCAGCAGCCTCTGGACAGGATATGGCAATCAGCCCCAGCATTTT